This TCR beta chain was retrieved from a study of memory CD4+ T cells and cytomegalovirus serostatus. Only in-frame clones appear in the TCRdb table, and some are missing; sequencing was by immunoSEQ multiplex PCR. Of 50,000 to 65,000 clones in the sample, 70% to 85% were seen once. The sort gate was single viable CD3+CD4+CD8-CD45RO+ cells for memory CD4+ T cells. This clonotype was obtained from an adult in good health and CMV-seropositive. Sample: memory CD4+ T cells from blood.

In DNA, the CDR3 is TGTGCCAGCTCCCCCGCAGGGTTGATACGGAATGAGCAGTTCTTC. Its protein product is CASSPAGLIRNEQFF. V and J are TRBV2 and TRBJ2-1; perhaps TRBD1 as D (5 bases). Trimming shortened V by 8 bases and J by 7 bases, and 21 bases separated the two germline ends. Germline V lookup: CDR1 SNHLY, CDR2 FYNNEI. The CDR3 runs 15 residues. The entire variable domain, with the rest obtained from reference TRBV2 and TRBJ2-1, is as follows: EPEVTQTPSHQVTQMGQEVILRCVPISNHLYFYWYRQILGQKVEFLVSFYNNEISEKSEIFDDQFSVERPDGSNFTLKIRSTKLEDSAMYFCASSPAGLIRNEQFFGPGTRLTVL.